The 25 T cell receptor beta chains listed next were all sequenced from one sample in a study of T cells in narcolepsy. Some clones are missing from TCRdb's copy, which holds only in-frame ones; the method was immunoSEQ multiplex PCR. This sample has some 30,000 clones, with approximately 86% found just once. The sample was CD45RA- memory CD4+ T cells from PBMCs. The receptors originated from a human donor with narcolepsy.

This chain links TRBV2 with TRBJ2-3, with D maybe TRBD2 (5 bases). Trimming cost V 3 bases and J 2 bases, with 9 bases left between them. The CDR3 runs 14 residues. Germline V gene lookup returns CDR1 SNHLY and CDR2 FYNNEI. CDR3 in amino acids: CASSEASYTDTQYF. The CDR3 nucleotides read TGTGCCAGCAGTGAGGCTAGCTACACAGATACGCAGTATTTT.

The J gene is TRBJ2-2, the V gene TRBV5-1, with 7 bases aligning to TRBD1. Germline lookup yields CDR1 SGHRS and CDR2 YFSETQ. The CDR3 loop spans 13 amino acids. V lost 4 bases to trimming and J lost 5 bases; unmatched junction nucleotides: 2. The CDR3 spells CASSAGGTGELFF. DNA for the CDR3: TGCGCCAGCAGCGCAGGGGGAACCGGGGAGCTGTTTTTT.

The gene calls are TRBV27 and TRBJ2-6, with 10 positions matching TRBD1. The CDR3 runs 17 residues. Germline V gives CDR1 MNHEY, CDR2 SMNVEV (reference sequence). With 6 bases clipped from V and 2 bases from J, the junction kept 7 bases outside the gene matches. The CDR3 reads CASRANGQGAGANVLTF. DNA of the CDR3: TGTGCCAGCAGAGCTAATGGACAGGGGGCTGGGGCCAACGTCCTGACTTTC.

The chain combines TRBV5-6 with TRBJ1-2; D unresolved. This CDR3 region has 18 residues. Between the trimmed V and J ends, which lost 4 bases and 4 bases, there was a span of 26 bases. Per germline, CDR1 SGHDT and CDR2 YYEEEE. CDR3 loop: CASSGSARNPSFAYGYTF. The CDR3 nucleotides read TGTGCCAGCAGCGGTTCTGCCAGAAACCCCTCCTTTGCCTATGGCTACACCTTC. The full variable domain, rest sourced from reference TRBV5-6 and TRBJ1-2, is DAGVTQSPTHLIKTRGQQVTLRCSPKSGHDTVSWYQQALGQGPQFIFQYYEEEERQRGNFPDRFSGHQFPNYSSELNVNALLLGDSALYLCASSGSARNPSFAYGYTFGSGTRLTVV.

The rearrangement joins TRBV2 to TRBJ2-7, with 11 bases aligning to TRBD1. The V gene end was trimmed by 7 bases and the J gene end by 6 bases; junction bases not matched to a gene: 8. This CDR3 is built from 14 residues. CDR1 and CDR2 (germline): SNHLY, FYNNEI. CDR3 bases: TGTGCCAGCACTCAAGGGACAGGGGGGAGCGAGCAGTACTTC. It codes for CASTQGTGGSEQYF.

The rearrangement joins TRBV5-4 to TRBJ1-6, with TRBD1 as a possible D gene (5 bases). Trimming took off 0 bases at V and 9 bases at J, with 7 bases between the two ends. Germline V gene lookup returns CDR1 SGHNT and CDR2 YYREEE (reference sequence). The CDR3 extends over 13 amino acids. The CDR3 here is CASSLVGGSPLHF. DNA of the CDR3: TGTGCCAGCAGCTTGGTGGGGGGTTCACCCCTCCACTTT.

CDR3 DNA sequence: TGTGCCACTACGGAGGATAACACCGGGGAGCTGTTTTTT. This codes for CATTEDNTGELFF. The genes are TRBV6-6 and TRBJ2-2; possibly TRBD2 for D (5 bases). Trimming took 10 bases from V and 2 from J, leaving 11 bases between them. Germline lookup yields CDR1 MNHNY and CDR2 SVGAGI (reference sequence). The CDR3 length is 13 residues.

This sequence joins TRBV11-3 and TRBJ1-1, with 7 bases aligning to TRBD1. The CDR3 loop spans 14 amino acids. The J segment lost 0 bases and the V segment lost 5 bases, leaving 3 bases of the junction unmatched. The germline V gene has CDR1 SGHNT and CDR2 YENEEA. The CDR3 DNA reads as TGTGCCAGCAGCCCAGGGGGGGTGAACACTGAAGCTTTCTTT. Translation: CASSPGGVNTEAFF.

V gene TRBV5-1 combines with J gene TRBJ2-7, with 9 bases lining up with TRBD1. The V gene end was trimmed by 0 bases and the J gene end by 5 bases; junction bases not matched to a gene: 3. CDR1 and CDR2 (germline): SGHRS, YFSETQ. The CDR3 loop spans 14 amino acids. The CDR3: CASSLGQGVHEQYF. DNA for the CDR3: TGCGCCAGCAGCTTGGGACAGGGGGTCCACGAGCAGTACTTC. The variable domain in full, completed from reference TRBV5-1 and TRBJ2-7, reads KAGVTQTPRYLIKTRGQQVTLSCSPISGHRSVSWYQQTPGQGLQFLFEYFSETQRNKGNFPGRFSGRQFSNSRSEMNVSTLELGDSALYLCASSLGQGVHEQYFGPGTRLTVT.

The chain links TRBV10-3 to TRBJ1-1; D gene uncertain. V dropped 4 bases and J dropped 1 base, with 10 bases sitting between them. Germline lookup yields CDR1 ENHRY and CDR2 SYGVKD. This CDR3 is 14 amino acids long. This chain's CDR3 is CAISGTQANTEAFF. The CDR3, as DNA: TGTGCCATCAGTGGGACTCAGGCGAACACTGAAGCTTTCTTT.

The gene calls are TRBV6-5 and TRBJ2-1, with 7 nucleotides matching TRBD1. Germline V gene data show CDR1 as MNHEY and CDR2 as SVGAGI. Trimming cost V 6 bases and J 10 bases; bases outside gene matches: 6. The CDR3 spans 12 residues. The CDR3 protein is CASRYRGGEQFF. CDR3 DNA sequence: TGTGCCAGCAGGTACAGGGGTGGGGAGCAGTTCTTC.

This chain links TRBV2 with TRBJ2-1; 7 bases agree with TRBD2. Germline lookup yields CDR1 SNHLY and CDR2 FYNNEI. The CDR3 loop spans 15 amino acids. The V segment lost 1 base and the J segment 7 bases; nucleotides outside the gene matches: 7. The CDR3 loop reads CASSEERGAVNEQFF. CDR3 DNA sequence: TGTGCCAGCAGTGAAGAGCGGGGCGCCGTTAATGAGCAGTTCTTC.

The chain has TRBV20-1 and TRBJ2-1; 7 bases align to TRBD2. The V gene's germline CDR1 is DFQATT and CDR2 SNEGSKA (reference sequence). This CDR3 has 11 amino acids. The V gene end was trimmed by 6 bases and the J gene end by 9 bases; junction bases not matched to a gene: 5. The CDR3 loop reads CSAEGRGEQFF. The CDR3 nucleotides are TGCAGTGCCGAGGGGAGGGGTGAGCAGTTCTTC.

This chain connects TRBV20-1 to TRBJ2-7, with a tentative D call TRBD2 (6 bases). This CDR3 region has 11 residues. The germline V gene encodes CDR1 DFQATT and CDR2 SNEGSKA (reference sequence). The germline V and J ends were trimmed by 3 bases and 6 bases, with 9 bases remaining between them. CDR3 bases: TGCAGTGCTAGGCGGGGCCTCGAGCAGTACTTC. It is translated as CSARRGLEQYF.

The V call is TRBV2, the J call TRBJ2-5, with TRBD1 matching over 7 bases. The germline V gene encodes CDR1 SNHLY and CDR2 FYNNEI. CDR3 length: 14 amino acids. With 9 bases clipped from V and 2 bases from J, the junction kept 9 bases outside the gene matches. The CDR3 nucleotides read TGTGCCAGGAGGGGACAGTTAATACAAGAGACCCAGTACTTC. Translating gives CARRGQLIQETQYF.

The chain employs TRBV27 and TRBJ2-2; 7 nucleotides align to TRBD2. The germline gives CDR1 MNHEY, CDR2 SMNVEV (reference sequence). Losses at the gene ends were 4 bases for V and 3 bases for J; bases not matched to a gene: 11. The CDR3 extends over 17 amino acids. CDR3 loop: CASSSDWGRGDTGELFF. CDR3 in DNA: TGTGCCAGCAGTTCAGACTGGGGCCGGGGGGACACCGGGGAGCTGTTTTTT.

This chain connects TRBV9 to TRBJ1-1, with D possibly matching TRBD1 (6 bases). The CDR3 has 15 amino acids. Deletions cut 3 bases from V and 5 bases from J, with 17 bases between. The germline V gene has CDR1 SGDLS and CDR2 YYNGEE. The CDR3 coding sequence is TGTGCCAGCAGCGGCTCTTACAGGGAGGGTACTGAAGCTTTCTTT. Translation: CASSGSYREGTEAFF.

The chain has TRBV5-6 and TRBJ2-2; perhaps TRBD1 as D (5 bases). Germline values: CDR1 SGHDT, CDR2 YYEEEE. The CDR3 has 16 amino acids. V was trimmed by 6 bases and J by 0 bases, leaving 15 bases between them. CDR3 residues: CASTKGWGANTGELFF. In DNA, the CDR3 is TGTGCCAGCACCAAGGGGTGGGGTGCGAACACCGGGGAGCTGTTTTTT.

This clone has only one observation. V usage is TRBV28 and J usage is TRBJ1-5, with 7 bases identical to TRBD1. The germline V gene encodes CDR1 MDHEN and CDR2 SYDVKM. The CDR3 is made up of 14 amino acids. V was pared by 5 bases and J by 7 bases, with 8 bases of the junction left unmatched. The DNA for the CDR3 is TGTGCCAGCAGTACCGAGTGGACAGGCCAGCCCCAGCATTTT. This gives the protein CASSTEWTGQPQHF.

This chain uses TRBV7-2 with TRBJ2-7, with TRBD2 identical over 7 bases. The CDR3 has 16 amino acids. Trimming at V came to 1 base and at J to 0 bases, leaving 6 bases not matched to a gene. Germline lookup yields CDR1 SGHTA and CDR2 FQGNSA. CDR3 DNA sequence: TGTGCCAGCAGCTTAGGGTACCGGGGGGACTCCTACGAGCAGTACTTC. Encoded protein: CASSLGYRGDSYEQYF.

V gene TRBV6-6 combines with J gene TRBJ1-4; 7 bases match TRBD1. V gave up 5 bases and J gave up 0 bases; unmatched junction bases: 6. The CDR3 loop spans 16 amino acids. CDR1 is MNHNY and CDR2 is SVGAGI in the germline V gene (reference sequence). The CDR3 protein is CASSASGTATNEKLFF. The CDR3 DNA reads as TGTGCCAGCAGTGCTTCCGGGACAGCAACTAATGAAAAACTGTTTTTT.

This rearrangement joins TRBV4-3 to TRBJ1-3; maybe TRBD1 (5 bases). Per the germline V gene, CDR1 is LGHNA and CDR2 is YSLEER. This CDR3 is built from 15 residues. V was cut by 3 bases and J by 1 base, with 10 bases left in between. The CDR3 nucleotides read TGCGCCAGCAGCCACTCGACAGAGTCTGGAAACACCATATATTTT. Translating gives CASSHSTESGNTIYF.

This chain links TRBV7-8 with TRBJ2-7; TRBD1 might be the D (6 bases). V lost 5 bases, J lost 6 bases, and 14 bases lay in between. This CDR3 has 13 residues. Germline loops: CDR1 SGHVS, CDR2 FQNEAQ. The CDR3 protein is CASSRLGTSEQYF. The CDR3 DNA follows: TGTGCCAGCAGCCGCCTCGGGACAAGCGAGCAGTACTTC.

The chain has TRBV11-1 and TRBJ2-1; tentative D call: TRBD2 (5 bases). The CDR3 is 14 residues long. Looked up from germline, CDR1 is SGHAT and CDR2 is FQDESV (reference sequence). The V and J ends lost 3 bases and 5 bases respectively, with 11 bases between them. CDR3 loop: CASSFEGADNEQFF. CDR3 bases: TGTGCCAGCAGCTTCGAGGGAGCCGACAATGAGCAGTTCTTC.

This chain links TRBV25-1 with TRBJ1-6, with D unresolved. In germline, CDR1 is MGHDK, CDR2 SYGVNS. The CDR3 sequence is 13 residues long. Between the trimmed V and J ends, which lost 5 bases and 7 bases, there was a span of 9 bases. The CDR3 region is CASSRVGNSPLHF. The CDR3 nucleotides read TGTGCCAGCAGTCGGGTGGGGAATTCACCCCTCCACTTT.